This TCR beta chain was found in a study of T-cell memory formation after mild COVID-19. Using its own MiXCR run on the 5' RACE reads, TCRdb lists one record per CDR3 protein. The sample contains roughly 200,000 distinct CDR3 sequences, under 20% of which appear only once. Points from the study as a whole: Day 15 to 85 contracting clones showed balanced CD4/CD8; later expanders leaned CD4+. Pre-infection memory carried some responding clones, suggesting that cross-reactive memory joined.

This CDR3 has 15 residues. With V trimmed by 3 bases and J by 7 bases, 11 bases remained unmatched. Per germline, CDR1 DFQATT and CDR2 SNEGSKA (reference sequence). This clonotype was detected ten times or more. Its cognate antigen is unknown. The receptor's source is an adult woman who had mild COVID-19 (a few samples of this study predate the infection). Cell type and time point are not known. V is TRBV20-1 and J is TRBJ2-1; 8 positions match TRBD1. Sequenced material: PBMCs or a T cell subset sorted from them (not recorded which). The CDR3 region is CSARGGRGLRNEQFF. The CDR3 DNA follows: TGCAGTGCTAGGGGGGGCAGGGGGCTGCGGAATGAGCAGTTCTTC.